The 17 T cell receptor beta chains below all came from one sample that was sequenced in a study of control samples from healthy donors and cancer patients. Here immunoSEQ multiplex PCR was the method, and the copy in TCRdb shows in-frame clones only, minus some. The table has 85,000 to 110,000 clones, 85% to 90% seen once. Specimen: PBMCs. These receptor sequences come from a man aged 55-75 years with lung cancer.

The rearrangement uses TRBV18 and TRBJ2-3; D possibly corresponds to TRBD2 (6 bases). The CDR3 is made up of 11 amino acids. The V gene lost 4 bases and the J gene lost 8 bases, with 7 bases spanning the gap. Germline V gives CDR1 KGHSH, CDR2 LQKENI. CDR3 amino acids: CASSLEGTQYF. DNA of the CDR3: TGTGCCAGCTCACTGGAGGGTACGCAGTATTTT. Filled out from reference TRBV18 and TRBJ2-3, the complete variable domain reads NAGVMQNPRHLVRRRGQEARLRCSPMKGHSHVYWYRQLPEEGLKFMVYLQKENIIDESGMPKERFSAEFPKEGPSILRIQQVVRGDSAAYFCASSLEGTQYFGPGTRLTVL.

DNA for the CDR3: TGCAGCGTTGTGGGTCGGGAGGAGACCCAGTACTTC. It codes for CSVVGREETQYF. The V gene is TRBV29-1, the J gene TRBJ2-5, with D tentatively TRBD2 (6 bases). Looked up from germline, CDR1 is SQVTM and CDR2 is ANQGSEA. Trimming pared 4 bases from V and 5 bases from J, leaving 11 bases between. There are 12 residues in the CDR3.

This clone was observed a single time. The V gene is TRBV7-9, the J gene TRBJ2-4; D not resolved. CDR1 is SEHNR and CDR2 is FQNEAQ in the germline V gene (reference sequence). Between the trimmed V and J ends, which lost 1 base and 2 bases, there was a span of 12 bases. This CDR3 is built from 16 residues. CDR3 bases: TGTGCCAGCAGCTTAGGCAAGGATGGGACCAAAAACATTCAGTACTTC. Residues: CASSLGKDGTKNIQYF. The full variable domain, with the rest looked up from reference TRBV7-9 and TRBJ2-4, is DTGVSQNPRHKITKRGQNVTFRCDPISEHNRLYWYRQTLGQGPEFLTYFQNEAQLEKSRLLSDRFSAERPKGSFSTLEIQRTEQGDSAMYLCASSLGKDGTKNIQYFGAGTRLSVL.

This sequence joins TRBV29-1 and TRBJ2-1; D not certain. Germline CDR1 reads SQVTM; CDR2 reads ANQGSEA. Trimming cost V 6 bases and J 0 bases, with 9 bases left between them. This CDR3 is built from 13 residues. The CDR3 coding sequence is TGCAGCGTCCCCGTAAGCTCCTACAATGAGCAGTTCTTC. Protein product: CSVPVSSYNEQFF.

The genes are TRBV9 and TRBJ1-2; D call uncertain. The CDR3 loop spans 13 amino acids. In germline, CDR1 is SGDLS, CDR2 YYNGEE. V lost 0 bases, J lost 3 bases, and 6 bases lay in between. The CDR3 DNA reads TGTGCCAGCAGCGTAGAACCGGACTATGGCTACACCTTC. This translates into CASSVEPDYGYTF.

The CDR3 DNA reads as TGTGCCAGCAGCGTAGCCGGGGTGGGATCCTACAATGAGCAGTTCTTC. Translated: CASSVAGVGSYNEQFF. The gene calls are TRBV9 and TRBJ2-1; D might be TRBD2 (5 bases). V was shortened by 0 bases and J by 1 base, with 11 bases between the two germline ends. Germline V gene sequence: CDR1 SGDLS, CDR2 YYNGEE. This CDR3 is 16 amino acids long.

The chain is built from TRBV5-4 and TRBJ1-2, with TRBD1 identical over 10 bases. This CDR3 spans 14 amino acids. Germline loops: CDR1 SGHNT, CDR2 YYREEE (reference sequence). With 0 bases clipped from V and 8 bases from J, the junction kept 4 bases outside the gene matches. The CDR3: CASSLGTGGIGYTF. In nucleotides, the CDR3 is TGTGCCAGCAGCTTGGGGACAGGGGGTATCGGCTACACCTTC.

This chain connects TRBV9 to TRBJ2-2, with D tentatively TRBD1 (6 bases). Germline V CDR1 and CDR2: SGDLS, YYNGEE. Trimming cost V 2 bases and J 4 bases, with 18 bases left between them. The CDR3 is 17 amino acids. The CDR3 sequence is CASSVQGTPGLTGELFF. In DNA form, the CDR3 reads TGTGCCAGCAGCGTCCAGGGGACGCCGGGCCTCACCGGGGAGCTGTTTTTT.

This clone has more than one count but fewer than ten. This rearrangement joins TRBV19 to TRBJ1-3; 9 bases fit TRBD1. This CDR3 spans 16 amino acids. V was clipped by 7 bases and J by 3 bases; unmatched bases: 10. Germline values: CDR1 LNHDA, CDR2 SQIVND (reference sequence). The chain's CDR3 is CASTGTGILRGNTIYF. As DNA, the CDR3 is TGTGCCAGTACGGGGACAGGGATTCTACGTGGAAACACCATATATTTT. The whole variable domain, filled in from reference TRBV19 and TRBJ1-3, reads DGGITQSPKYLFRKEGQNVTLSCEQNLNHDAMYWYRQDPGQGLRLIYYSQIVNDFQKGDIAEGYSVSREKKESFPLTVTSAQKNPTAFYLCASTGTGILRGNTIYFGEGSWLTVV.

This chain joins TRBV9 and TRBJ2-5, with D perhaps TRBD2 (6 bases). V lost 0 bases to trimming and J lost 3 bases, with 9 bases between them. Germline-derived CDR1 and CDR2 are SGDLS and YYNGEE. This CDR3 contains 14 residues. The CDR3 bases are TGTGCCAGCAGCGTAGGAGGGACTGAAGAGACCCAGTACTTC. Translating it yields CASSVGGTEETQYF.

V gene TRBV2 combines with J gene TRBJ2-7, with TRBD1 matching 7 bases. This CDR3 region has 12 residues. Germline CDR1 SNHLY, CDR2 FYNNEI. Trimming cost V 4 bases and J 7 bases; bases outside gene matches: 4. CDR3: CASSGATGEQYV. The CDR3 bases are TGTGCCAGCAGTGGGGCGACAGGGGAGCAGTACGTC.

CDR3 residues: CASGLGQANEKLFF. CDR3 nucleotide sequence: TGTGCTAGTGGTTTGGGCCAGGCTAATGAAAAACTGTTTTTT. The V call is TRBV12-5, the J call TRBJ1-4; D unresolved. This CDR3 has 14 amino acids. V was cut by 1 base and J by 3 bases, with 6 bases left in between. Germline CDR1 and CDR2: LGHNT and FRNRAP.

This clone was detected once. The chain is built from TRBV6-2 or TRBV6-3 and TRBJ1-3; unclear D gene. From germline, CDR1 is MNHEY and CDR2 SVGEGT. The ends were cut back, 1 base at V and 0 bases at J, with 16 bases in the middle. The CDR3 runs to 18 residues. DNA of the CDR3: TGTGCCAGCAGTTACTTAACCGGCCAAGGAGACTCTGGAAACACCATATATTTT. Amino acids: CASSYLTGQGDSGNTIYF.

CDR3 nucleotide sequence: TGTGCCACCCTTAACCAGGGGTGGAACTATGGCTACACCTTC. It specifies CATLNQGWNYGYTF. The chain has TRBV6-5 and TRBJ1-2, with a tentative D call TRBD1 (6 bases). V lost 10 bases, J lost 2 bases, and 17 bases lay in between. The CDR3 totals 14 residues. Germline-derived CDR1 and CDR2 are MNHEY and SVGAGI.

This rearrangement joins TRBV6-1 to TRBJ2-4; D remains unclear. The CDR3 runs to 17 residues. V lost 4 bases and J lost 2, with 18 bases in between. The germline gives CDR1 MNHNS, CDR2 SASEGT. The CDR3 region is CASSVWVVGMTKNIQYF. CDR3 DNA: TGTGCCAGCAGTGTCTGGGTTGTAGGGATGACCAAAAACATTCAGTACTTC.

Regarding this clone: At one end, the junction sequence differs from germline, possibly due to a read error. The gene calls are TRBV6-5 and TRBJ2-7; D not resolved. From germline, CDR1 is MNHEY and CDR2 SVGAGI. The CDR3 loop spans 15 amino acids. CDR3 residues: CASSYSRLGSFEQYF. DNA for the CDR3: TGTGCCAGCAGTTACTCTCGCTTAGGTTCCTTCGAGCAGTACTTC.

The chain recombines TRBV27 with TRBJ2-7; tentative D call: TRBD1 (6 bases). The germline gives CDR1 MNHEY, CDR2 SMNVEV (reference sequence). The CDR3 spans 15 residues. Trimming removed 0 bases from V and 1 base from J, with 10 bases in between. The CDR3 nucleotides read TGTGCCAGCAGTTTATCGTTTGGACAGTCCTACGAGCAGTACTTC. This codes for CASSLSFGQSYEQYF.